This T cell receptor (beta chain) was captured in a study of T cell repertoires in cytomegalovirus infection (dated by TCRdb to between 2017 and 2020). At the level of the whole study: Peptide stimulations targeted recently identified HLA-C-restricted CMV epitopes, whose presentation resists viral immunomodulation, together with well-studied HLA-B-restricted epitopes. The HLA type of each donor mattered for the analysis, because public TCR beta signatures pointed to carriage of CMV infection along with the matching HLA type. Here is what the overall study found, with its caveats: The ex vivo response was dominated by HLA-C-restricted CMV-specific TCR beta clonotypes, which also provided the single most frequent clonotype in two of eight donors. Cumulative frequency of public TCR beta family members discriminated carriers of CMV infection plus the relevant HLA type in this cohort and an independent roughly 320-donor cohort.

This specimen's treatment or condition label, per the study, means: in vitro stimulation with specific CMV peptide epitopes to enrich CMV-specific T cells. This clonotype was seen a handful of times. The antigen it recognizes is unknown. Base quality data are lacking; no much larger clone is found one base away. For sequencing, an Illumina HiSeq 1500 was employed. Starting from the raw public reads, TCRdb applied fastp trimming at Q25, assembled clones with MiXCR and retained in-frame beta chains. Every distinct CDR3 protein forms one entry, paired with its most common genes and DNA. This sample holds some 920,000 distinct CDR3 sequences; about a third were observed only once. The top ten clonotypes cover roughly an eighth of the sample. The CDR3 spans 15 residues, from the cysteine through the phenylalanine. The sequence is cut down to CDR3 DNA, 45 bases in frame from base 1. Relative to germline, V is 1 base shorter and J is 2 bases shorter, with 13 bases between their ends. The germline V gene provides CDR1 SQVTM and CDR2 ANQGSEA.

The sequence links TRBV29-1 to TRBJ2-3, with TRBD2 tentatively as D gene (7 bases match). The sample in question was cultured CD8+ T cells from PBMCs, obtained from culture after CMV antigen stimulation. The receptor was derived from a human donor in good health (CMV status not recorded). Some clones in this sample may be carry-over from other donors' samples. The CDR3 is CSVEGGGAATDTQYF. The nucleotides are TGCAGCGTTGAAGGTGGGGGGGCCGCCACAGATACGCAGTATTTT.